This passage covers 23 T cell receptor beta chains from one sample sequenced in a study of cytomegalovirus exposure and HLA in healthy donors. The PCR used 60 Vbeta and 13 Jbeta primers. Sequenced by immunoSEQ multiplex PCR; TCRdb stores in-frame clones only, minus some. The sample includes about 130,000 clones, around 70% of them seen just once. Input material: PBMCs. Receptors originate from a man aged 25-40 years in good health and CMV-seropositive.

This chain links TRBV4-2 with TRBJ2-2; 8 nucleotides match TRBD2. V dropped 4 bases and J dropped 2; count of bases not matched to a gene: 6. The CDR3 consists of 16 residues. Germline CDR1 LGHNA, CDR2 YNFKEQ. CDR3 amino acids: CASSPFLAGNTGELFF. The CDR3 nucleotides read TGTGCCAGCAGCCCTTTCCTAGCGGGCAACACCGGGGAGCTGTTTTTT.

The V and J genes are TRBV5-1 and TRBJ1-1; D ambiguous. The CDR3 is made up of 13 amino acids. Trimming shortened V by 1 base and J by 4 bases, and 8 bases separated the two germline ends. Germline assignment: CDR1 SGHRS and CDR2 YFSETQ. The CDR3, as DNA: TGCGCCAGCAGCTTGAATGAGGGCACTGAAGCTTTCTTT. This sequence encodes CASSLNEGTEAFF.

The rearrangement links TRBV11-3 to TRBJ2-1, with 11 bases fitting TRBD2. CDR3 length: 16 amino acids. Germline assignment: CDR1 SGHNT and CDR2 YENEEA. V was pared by 5 bases and J by 5 bases, with 8 bases of the junction left unmatched. The CDR3 here is CASSLRGTSGHNEQFF. DNA for the CDR3: TGTGCCAGCAGCCTAAGGGGGACTAGCGGACACAATGAGCAGTTCTTC. The variable domain in full, completed from reference TRBV11-3 and TRBJ2-1, reads EAGVVQSPRYKIIEKKQPVAFWCNPISGHNTLYWYLQNLGQGPELLIRYENEEAVDDSQLPKDRFSAERLKGVDSTLKIQPAELGDSAVYLCASSLRGTSGHNEQFFGPGTRLTVL.

The J gene is TRBJ1-1, the V gene TRBV2, with 7 bases matching TRBD1. This CDR3 region has 13 residues. V was pared by 7 bases and J by 3 bases, with 5 bases of the junction left unmatched. Germline V lookup: CDR1 SNHLY, CDR2 FYNNEI. The CDR3, as DNA: TGTGCCAGCAATACCAGGGGGGACACTGAAGCTTTCTTT. This codes for CASNTRGDTEAFF.

The chain combines TRBV2 with TRBJ2-1, with TRBD2 matching over 16 bases. V lost 4 bases, J lost 2 bases, and 2 bases stayed unmatched. Germline V gene lookup returns CDR1 SNHLY and CDR2 FYNNEI. The length of the CDR3 is 17 residues. CDR3 coding DNA: TGTGCCAGCAGTGCGGGACTAGCGGGAGGGCCCTACAATGAGCAGTTCTTC. As protein: CASSAGLAGGPYNEQFF.

The chain recombines TRBV6-5 with TRBJ1-1; possibly TRBD1 for D (6 bases). This CDR3 has 16 amino acids. Per the germline V gene, CDR1 is MNHEY and CDR2 is SVGAGI. The V end was cut by 0 bases, the J end by 1 base, with 12 bases between. CDR3 coding DNA: TGTGCCAGCAGTTACTCGAAGGGGGGGGAGAACACTGAAGCTTTCTTT. As protein: CASSYSKGGENTEAFF.

J is TRBJ2-3 and V is TRBV2, with 8 bases fitting TRBD2. J gave up 4 bases and V 10 bases, and 16 bases lay outside the gene matches. This CDR3 has 16 residues. Germline CDR1 SNHLY, CDR2 FYNNEI. Here the CDR3 reads CANPPQRELAADTQYF. The CDR3, as DNA: TGTGCCAACCCCCCACAGCGGGAGCTGGCGGCAGATACGCAGTATTTT.

This clone was counted only a few times. The chain employs TRBV18 and TRBJ2-7; tentative D call: TRBD1 (8 bases). Germline V CDR1 and CDR2: KGHSH, LQKENI. The CDR3 runs to 15 residues. V lost 6 bases to trimming and J lost 4 bases, with 19 bases between them. The CDR3 region is CASSPAGTGEYEQYF. The CDR3 region has the DNA TGTGCCAGCTCCCCAGCGGGGACAGGTGAATACGAGCAGTACTTC.

This chain connects TRBV27 to TRBJ1-5, with 7 bases matching TRBD1. The CDR3 extends over 14 amino acids. Germline-derived CDR1 and CDR2 are MNHEY and SMNVEV (reference sequence). V lost 5 bases, J lost 2 bases, and 3 bases stayed unmatched. The CDR3 loop is CASSPGTGNQPQHF. The CDR3 nucleotides are TGTGCCAGCAGTCCCGGGACAGGCAATCAGCCCCAGCATTTT.

V and J are TRBV27 and TRBJ1-5, with D tentatively TRBD1 (5 bases). Germline V CDR1 and CDR2: MNHEY, SMNVEV (reference sequence). The V and J ends lost 5 bases and 1 base respectively, with 18 bases between them. This CDR3 is built from 17 residues. This CDR3 is CASSASGGLGSNQPQHF. The CDR3 bases are TGTGCCAGCAGTGCCAGCGGGGGTCTAGGGAGCAATCAGCCCCAGCATTTT.

The chain links TRBV5-4 to TRBJ2-7; D possibly corresponds to TRBD2 (5 bases). Trimming cost V 3 bases and J 1 base, with 14 bases left between them. The CDR3 runs 15 residues. From germline, CDR1 is SGHNT and CDR2 YYREEE (reference sequence). Here the CDR3 DNA reads TGTGCCAGCAGCTCACGAACTAGGGTGTCCTACGAGCAGTACTTC. The encoded protein is CASSSRTRVSYEQYF. Variable domain in full (rest from reference TRBV5-4 and TRBJ2-7): ETGVTQSPTHLIKTRGQQVTLRCSSQSGHNTVSWYQQALGQGPQFIFQYYREEENGRGNFPPRFSGLQFPNYSSELNVNALELDDSALYLCASSSRTRVSYEQYFGPGTRLTVT.

This chain uses TRBV7-3 with TRBJ2-7; 7 positions match TRBD2. V shed 3 bases, J shed 0 bases, and the junction held 2 bases outside the gene matches. This CDR3 contains 14 residues. The V gene's germline CDR1 is SGHTA and CDR2 FQGTGA. The CDR3: CASSFSGNSYEQYF. CDR3 bases: TGTGCCAGCAGCTTCAGCGGGAACTCCTACGAGCAGTACTTC.

The chain links TRBV5-4 to TRBJ2-7; 14 nucleotides agree with TRBD2. Germline CDR1 is SGHNT and CDR2 is YYREEE (reference sequence). V shed 0 bases and J 5 bases; nucleotides not matched to a gene: 7. This CDR3 comprises 17 residues. CDR3 nucleotide sequence: TGTGCCAGCAGCTTGGGGGTGGGACTAGCGGGAGTCGACGAGCAGTACTTC. This encodes CASSLGVGLAGVDEQYF.

The chain combines TRBV7-2 with TRBJ2-7; D might be TRBD2 (6 bases). The length of the CDR3 is 15 residues. Germline loops: CDR1 SGHTA, CDR2 FQGNSA. V lost 3 bases, J lost 3 bases, and 15 bases lay in between. In DNA form, the CDR3 reads TGTGCCAGCAGCTTCACTCCGGGAGCAGACTACGAGCAGTACTTC. Amino acid sequence: CASSFTPGADYEQYF.

This chain connects TRBV6-5 to TRBJ2-3, with TRBD2 matching over 7 bases. The CDR3 length is 15 residues. V lost 0 bases, J lost 4 bases, and 4 bases stayed unmatched. Germline V lookup: CDR1 MNHEY, CDR2 SVGAGI. CDR3 loop: CASSYSPGRADTQYF. The CDR3 DNA sequence: TGTGCCAGCAGTTACTCCCCGGGGAGGGCAGATACGCAGTATTTT.

A word on this clone: One end of the junction varies from germline; a read error may be responsible. The rearrangement uses TRBV7-9 and TRBJ1-1; no clear D. CDR1 and CDR2 from the germline V gene are SEHNR and FQNEAQ (reference sequence). The CDR3 is 15 amino acids. CDR3 amino acids: CSSSVNPSVGTEAFF. The DNA of the CDR3 is TGTTCCAGCAGCGTAAATCCGTCGGTTGGCACTGAAGCTTTCTTT.

This sequence joins TRBV28 and TRBJ1-1; 9 nucleotides agree with TRBD1. The CDR3 is 17 residues long. Germline trimming cut 6 bases from V and 5 bases from J; bases unmatched to any gene: 16. The V gene's germline CDR1 is MDHEN and CDR2 SYDVKM. The CDR3, as DNA: TGTGCCAGCAGCCCTAATCGATGGACAGGGGAGGGAACTGAAGCTTTCTTT. This encodes CASSPNRWTGEGTEAFF.

This clone was seen only a few times. The chain couples TRBV5-1 to TRBJ1-6; 7 positions agree with TRBD1. The CDR3 has 15 residues. The V gene's germline CDR1 is SGHRS and CDR2 YFSETQ. J gave up 10 bases and V 0 bases, and 7 bases lay outside the gene matches. For the CDR3, the DNA is TGCGCCAGCAGCTTGGGACAGGGAAGCGGATCACCCCTCCACTTT. It yields the protein CASSLGQGSGSPLHF.

The V and J genes are TRBV5-1 and TRBJ2-7; 10 nucleotides align to TRBD2. V lost 3 bases and J lost 4; bases outside the gene matches: 7. Germline loops: CDR1 SGHRS, CDR2 YFSETQ. CDR3 length: 15 amino acids. The CDR3 DNA reads TGCGCCAGCAGCTACGGACTAGCGGACACTTACGAGCAGTACTTC. Encoded protein: CASSYGLADTYEQYF. Together with reference TRBV5-1 and TRBJ2-7, the CDR3 gives the full variable domain: KAGVTQTPRYLIKTRGQQVTLSCSPISGHRSVSWYQQTPGQGLQFLFEYFSETQRNKGNFPGRFSGRQFSNSRSEMNVSTLELGDSALYLCASSYGLADTYEQYFGPGTRLTVT.

V is TRBV19 and J is TRBJ1-5; D remains unclear. From germline, CDR1 is LNHDA and CDR2 SQIVND (reference sequence). Trimming shortened V by 3 bases and J by 4 bases, and 4 bases separated the two germline ends. The CDR3 contains 12 residues. CDR3 sequence: CASSIRNQPQHF. The CDR3 DNA follows: TGTGCCAGTAGTATCAGGAATCAGCCCCAGCATTTT.

The chain combines TRBV28 with TRBJ1-6; D call uncertain. Germline assignment: CDR1 MDHEN and CDR2 SYDVKM. There are 11 residues in the CDR3. With 6 bases removed from V and 9 bases from J, the gap between germline ends came to 6 bases. DNA for the CDR3: TGTGCCAGCAGCTTACGTTCACCCCTCCACTTT. It yields the protein CASSLRSPLHF.

The chain recombines TRBV11-2 with TRBJ1-2, with 7 bases identical to TRBD1. Germline loops: CDR1 SGHAT, CDR2 FQNNGV. There are 12 residues in the CDR3. The J segment lost 8 bases and the V segment lost 4 bases, leaving 4 bases of the junction unmatched. This chain's CDR3 is CASSYPGGGYTF. Written as DNA, the CDR3 is TGTGCCAGCAGCTACCCAGGGGGAGGCTACACCTTC.

The chain couples TRBV5-4 to TRBJ2-1, with 8 nucleotides matching TRBD2. CDR1 is SGHNT and CDR2 is YYREEE in the germline V gene (reference sequence). V dropped 0 bases and J dropped 4; count of bases not matched to a gene: 6. The CDR3 totals 16 residues. The CDR3 protein is CASSLDSSGLYNEQFF. CDR3 in DNA: TGTGCCAGCAGCTTGGACTCTAGCGGGCTATACAATGAGCAGTTCTTC.